This TCR beta chain was recovered during a study of OX40 agonist ivuxolimab in advanced cancers. Profiled with immunoSEQ multiplex PCR; TCRdb holds only in-frame clones, not every one. The sample has approximately 45,000 clones, 80% seen once. The germline gives CDR1 SGDLS, CDR2 YYNGEE. The CDR3 totals 15 residues. Trimming cost V 3 bases and J 6 bases; bases outside gene matches: 7. The sequence came from an adult with an advanced solid tumor such as melanoma, head and neck, liver or kidney cancer. Here the sequenced sample was CD4+ or CD8+ T cells sorted from blood, taken in a trial of the OX40 agonist ivuxolimab. The chain links TRBV9 to TRBJ2-2, with 8 positions matching TRBD2. The CDR3 loop is CASSARLAPAGELFF. In DNA form, the CDR3 reads TGTGCCAGCAGCGCAAGACTAGCGCCGGCCGGGGAGCTGTTTTTT.